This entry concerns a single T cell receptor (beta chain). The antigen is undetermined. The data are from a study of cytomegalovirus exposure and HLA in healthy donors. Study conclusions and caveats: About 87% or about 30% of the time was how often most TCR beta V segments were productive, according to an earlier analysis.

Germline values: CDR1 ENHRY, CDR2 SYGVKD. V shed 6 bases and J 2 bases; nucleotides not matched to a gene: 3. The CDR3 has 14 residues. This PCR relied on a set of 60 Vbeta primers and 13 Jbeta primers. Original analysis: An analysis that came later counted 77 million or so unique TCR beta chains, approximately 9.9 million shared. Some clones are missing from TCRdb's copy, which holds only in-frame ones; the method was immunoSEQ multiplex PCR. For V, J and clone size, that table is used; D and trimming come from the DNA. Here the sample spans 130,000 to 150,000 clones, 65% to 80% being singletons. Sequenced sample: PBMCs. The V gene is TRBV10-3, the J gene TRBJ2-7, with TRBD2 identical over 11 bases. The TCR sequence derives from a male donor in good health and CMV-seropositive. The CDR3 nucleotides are TGTGCCATCAGAAATAGCGGGGGGGCCTACGAGCAGTACTTC. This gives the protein CAIRNSGGAYEQYF.